The 3 T cell receptor beta chains listed next were all sequenced from one sample in a study of blood T cells in healthy people across ages. Then a second PCR, running roughly 6 to 11 cycles, was carried out with a sample-barcoded 5' primer and a J-beta primer mix. TCRdb analysed the 5' RACE reads with MiXCR anew, one entry per CDR3 protein. The sample has fewer than 1,200,000 distinct CDR3 sequences, under 30% seen once. These data were likewise used in another study, on T cells of mothers and their children.

The sequencing sample was made of blood. The receptors stem from a girl aged 2 to 10 in good health.

This chain uses TRBV7-9 with TRBJ1-1, with TRBD1 as a possible D gene (6 bases). The germline V gene encodes CDR1 SEHNR and CDR2 FQNEAQ (reference sequence). The CDR3 totals 17 residues. V lost 3 bases, J lost 3 bases, and 20 bases lay in between. Here the CDR3 reads CASSFPTGALSDTEAFF. The CDR3 nucleotides read TGTGCCAGCAGCTTCCCGACAGGCGCCCTATCGGACACTGAAGCTTTCTTT.

This clonotype has more than one count but fewer than ten. For the CDR3, the DNA is TGTGCCAGCAGCTCTGCGGGGGGTGAGCAGTTCTTC. Its protein is CASSSAGGEQFF. This chain uses TRBV4-2 with TRBJ2-1; TRBD2 matches 8 bases. The CDR3 runs to 12 residues. Germline V gene data show CDR1 as LGHNA and CDR2 as YNFKEQ. V shed 5 bases, J shed 9 bases, and the junction held 3 bases outside the gene matches.

This clonotype was counted between two and nine times. V and J are TRBV10-3 and TRBJ2-5; no clear D. The J call is uncertain, as TRBJ2-1 better fits the DNA end. The CDR3 has 14 amino acids. Germline CDR1 reads ENHRY; CDR2 reads SYGVKD. CDR3: CAISETRDRNEQFF. The CDR3 nucleotides are TGTGCCATCAGTGAGACCCGAGACCGCAATGAGCAGTTCTTC.